This T cell receptor beta chain originates from a study of metastatic and nonmetastatic thyroid tumors. TCRdb re-called the PCR reads via MiXCR. The table has 14,000 to 15,000 clones, 20% to 25% seen once. All patients were treatment-naive before thyroid surgery. This CDR3 is 15 amino acids long. With 6 bases removed from V and 4 bases from J, the gap between germline ends came to 18 bases. CDR1 and CDR2 (germline): MNHEY, SVGEGT. The sequence was collected from a female donor with papillary thyroid cancer or a benign thyroid nodule (not recorded which). Some clones in this sample may be carry-over from other donors' samples. The specimen sequenced was tumor tissue. The V call is TRBV6-2 or TRBV6-3, the J call TRBJ2-5; D might be TRBD1 (7 bases). The CDR3 sequence is CASSPAGQLPETQYF. The CDR3 region has the DNA TGTGCCAGCAGCCCTGCGGGACAGTTACCAGAGACCCAGTACTTC.